Listed below are T cell receptor beta chains from one sample, sequenced in a study of cytomegalovirus exposure and HLA in healthy donors. Some clones are missing from TCRdb's copy, which holds only in-frame ones; the method was immunoSEQ multiplex PCR. In the table there are about 160,000 clones, roughly 84% of which are singletons. Specimen: PBMCs. These TCRs come from a man between 18 and 35 years old in good health and CMV-seropositive. Both conserved end residues are part of each CDR3. D genes are given only for firm matches. The size field is filled for only some rows; it gives once, few, many or a size class.

V gene: TRBV5-6; clone size: .; D gene: TRBD1; J gene: TRBJ1-6; CDR3 protein: CASSFGQGPYSPLHF; CDR3 DNA: TGTGCCAGCAGCTTTGGACAGGGACCTTATTCACCCCTCCACTTT
V gene: TRBV5-1; clone size: .; D gene: TRBD1; J gene: TRBJ1-4; CDR3 protein: CASRTGVSGEKLFF; CDR3 DNA: TGCGCCAGCAGGACAGGGGTCTCTGGTGAAAAACTGTTTTTT
V gene: TRBV6-5; clone size: .; D gene: TRBD1; J gene: TRBJ2-1; CDR3 protein: CASSPTGDVSEQFF; CDR3 DNA: TGTGCCAGCAGTCCGACAGGGGATGTTAGTGAGCAGTTCTTC
V gene: TRBV7-2; clone size: .; D gene: .; J gene: TRBJ1-5; CDR3 protein: CASSFGRGDNQPQHF; CDR3 DNA: TGTGCCAGCAGCTTCGGTCGGGGAGACAATCAGCCCCAGCATTTT
V gene: TRBV11-2; clone size: .; D gene: TRBD1; J gene: TRBJ2-7; CDR3 protein: CASSVTGGDYEQYF; CDR3 DNA: TGTGCCAGCAGCGTGACAGGGGGGGACTACGAGCAGTACTTC
V gene: TRBV2; clone size: .; D gene: .; J gene: TRBJ2-1; CDR3 protein: CASSDSGGGLSYNEQFF; CDR3 DNA: TGTGCCAGCAGTGATTCAGGAGGAGGACTCTCCTACAATGAGCAGTTCTTC
V gene: TRBV6-1; clone size: .; D gene: TRBD1; J gene: TRBJ1-5; CDR3 protein: CASSDDRGGVQPQHF; CDR3 DNA: TGTGCCAGCAGTGATGACAGGGGCGGGGTTCAGCCCCAGCATTTT
V gene: TRBV9; clone size: .; D gene: TRBD1; J gene: TRBJ2-1; CDR3 protein: CASSGQGRNNEQFF; CDR3 DNA: TGTGCCAGCAGCGGACAGGGACGGAACAATGAGCAGTTCTTC
V gene: TRBV11-3; clone size: .; D gene: .; J gene: TRBJ2-5; CDR3 protein: CASSLAVEQTQYF; CDR3 DNA: TGTGCCAGCAGCTTAGCGGTTGAGCAGACCCAGTACTTC
V gene: TRBV2; clone size: .; D gene: TRBD2; J gene: TRBJ2-6; CDR3 protein: CASRTLAGLPSGANVLTF; CDR3 DNA: TGTGCCAGCAGGACACTAGCGGGGCTGCCCTCTGGGGCCAACGTCCTGACTTTC
V gene: TRBV5-4; clone size: .; D gene: .; J gene: TRBJ1-6; CDR3 protein: CASSLGIGGPGPNSPLHF; CDR3 DNA: TGTGCCAGCAGCTTGGGGATCGGAGGCCCCGGTCCCAATTCACCCCTCCACTTT
V gene: TRBV5-1; clone size: few; D gene: TRBD1; J gene: TRBJ1-1; CDR3 protein: CASSLVAGGHTEAFF; CDR3 DNA: TGCGCCAGCAGCTTGGTGGCAGGGGGTCACACTGAAGCTTTCTTT
V gene: TRBV5-4; clone size: .; D gene: TRBD1; J gene: TRBJ1-1; CDR3 protein: CASSSLGTGGPNTEAFF; CDR3 DNA: TGTGCCAGCAGCTCCCTGGGGACAGGGGGACCTAACACTGAAGCTTTCTTT
V gene: TRBV4-2; clone size: .; D gene: .; J gene: TRBJ2-3; CDR3 protein: CASSPKSGDTQYF; CDR3 DNA: TGTGCCAGCAGCCCCAAAAGCGGAGATACGCAGTATTTT
V gene: TRBV12-5; clone size: .; D gene: .; J gene: TRBJ2-7; CDR3 protein: CASASRTAYEQYF; CDR3 DNA: TGTGCTAGTGCCTCCCGGACAGCCTACGAGCAGTACTTC
V gene: TRBV6-5; clone size: .; D gene: .; J gene: TRBJ1-2; CDR3 protein: CASSYGRGSNYGYTF; CDR3 DNA: TGTGCCAGCAGTTACGGCCGGGGGAGCAACTATGGCTACACCTTC
V gene: TRBV7-2; clone size: .; D gene: .; J gene: TRBJ1-3; CDR3 protein: CASSLGISDTIYF; CDR3 DNA: TGTGCCAGCAGCTTAGGAATATCAGACACCATATATTTT
V gene: TRBV9; clone size: .; D gene: TRBD2; J gene: TRBJ2-3; CDR3 protein: CASSVASGGLQGTQYF; CDR3 DNA: TGTGCCAGCAGCGTAGCTAGCGGGGGCCTTCAGGGGACGCAGTATTTT
V gene: TRBV10-3; clone size: few; D gene: .; J gene: TRBJ1-5; CDR3 protein: CAISERGGDQPQHF; CDR3 DNA: TGTGCCATCAGTGAACGAGGAGGAGATCAGCCCCAGCATTTT
V gene: TRBV2; clone size: .; D gene: TRBD1; J gene: TRBJ1-5; CDR3 protein: CASSEAQTWDRERQPQHF; CDR3 DNA: TGTGCCAGCAGTGAAGCTCAAACCTGGGACAGGGAGCGGCAGCCCCAGCATTTT
V gene: TRBV7-8; clone size: .; D gene: TRBD1; J gene: TRBJ1-2; CDR3 protein: CASSPGTGGASGYTF; CDR3 DNA: TGTGCCAGCAGCCCGGGGACAGGGGGGGCTAGTGGCTACACCTTC
V gene: TRBV9; clone size: once; D gene: TRBD1; J gene: TRBJ1-1; CDR3 protein: CASSVEGAYTEAFF; CDR3 DNA: TGTGCCAGCAGCGTAGAGGGGGCTTACACTGAAGCTTTCTTT
V gene: TRBV25-1; clone size: few; D gene: .; J gene: TRBJ1-3; CDR3 protein: CASSNAVSGNTIYF; CDR3 DNA: TGTGCCAGCAGTAATGCGGTCTCTGGAAACACCATATATTTT
V gene: TRBV5-1; clone size: .; D gene: TRBD1; J gene: TRBJ1-2; CDR3 protein: CASTETTGASYGYTF; CDR3 DNA: TGCGCCAGCACCGAGACGACAGGGGCCAGCTATGGCTACACCTTC
V gene: TRBV5-1; clone size: .; D gene: .; J gene: TRBJ2-7; CDR3 protein: CASSYFGGGGGDEQYF; CDR3 DNA: TGCGCCAGCAGCTACTTTGGTGGGGGGGGCGGTGACGAGCAGTACTTC
V gene: TRBV5-1; clone size: .; D gene: TRBD1; J gene: TRBJ2-2; CDR3 protein: CASRTGSLIGELFF; CDR3 DNA: TGCGCCAGCAGGACAGGGAGTTTGATCGGGGAGCTGTTTTTT
V gene: TRBV4-1; clone size: .; D gene: TRBD2; J gene: TRBJ2-3; CDR3 protein: CASSGSTSGGSDTQYF; CDR3 DNA: TGCGCCAGCAGCGGATCGACTAGCGGGGGGTCAGATACGCAGTATTTT
V gene: TRBV7-2; clone size: .; D gene: TRBD2; J gene: TRBJ2-2; CDR3 protein: CASSRLAGGAGELFF; CDR3 DNA: TGTGCCAGCAGTCGTCTAGCGGGGGGGGCCGGGGAGCTGTTTTTT
V gene: TRBV10-3; clone size: .; D gene: .; J gene: TRBJ1-2; CDR3 protein: CATTPSGDGYTF; CDR3 DNA: TGTGCCACCACCCCCTCAGGGGATGGCTACACCTTC
V gene: TRBV2; clone size: .; D gene: TRBD1; J gene: TRBJ2-7; CDR3 protein: CASGGTAYEQYF; CDR3 DNA: TGTGCCAGCGGTGGGACAGCCTACGAGCAGTACTTC
V gene: TRBV5-6; clone size: .; D gene: TRBD1; J gene: TRBJ1-2; CDR3 protein: CASSLEQGLRNYGYTF; CDR3 DNA: TGTGCCAGCAGCTTGGAACAGGGGCTCAGGAACTATGGCTACACCTTC